The 5 T cell receptor beta chains given below trace back to one sample, sequenced in a study of cytomegalovirus exposure and HLA in healthy donors. Researchers ran the PCR with 60 Vbeta and 13 Jbeta primers. TCRdb keeps only in-frame clones here, not all; method: immunoSEQ multiplex PCR. The sample includes 100,000 or so clones, around 75% of them seen just once. Input material: PBMCs. The source is a male donor in good health and CMV-seropositive.

This clone was seen more than once but under ten times. J is TRBJ1-4 and V is TRBV5-1, with TRBD1 matching 9 bases. Looked up from germline, CDR1 is SGHRS and CDR2 is YFSETQ. V gave up 1 base and J gave up 8 bases; unmatched junction bases: 3. The CDR3 sequence is 14 residues long. In DNA form, the CDR3 reads TGCGCCAGCAGCTTGCGGACAGGGGTAGAAAAACTGTTTTTT. Protein: CASSLRTGVEKLFF. Full variable domain (outside the CDR3, taken from reference TRBV5-1 and TRBJ1-4): KAGVTQTPRYLIKTRGQQVTLSCSPISGHRSVSWYQQTPGQGLQFLFEYFSETQRNKGNFPGRFSGRQFSNSRSEMNVSTLELGDSALYLCASSLRTGVEKLFFGSGTQLSVL.

The chain uses TRBV5-4 and TRBJ1-1; D gene ambiguous. V was pared by 0 bases and J by 1 base, with 10 bases between. Germline V CDR1 and CDR2: SGHNT, YYREEE (reference sequence). CDR3 length equals 15 residues. CDR3 nucleotide sequence: TGTGCCAGCAGCTTGGGAGGGCTTCGGAACACTGAAGCTTTCTTT. Translating it yields CASSLGGLRNTEAFF.

The V call is TRBV5-1, the J call TRBJ2-7; D is possibly TRBD1 (6 bases). V was clipped by 4 bases and J by 3 bases, with 14 bases between them. The length of the CDR3 is 14 residues. Germline loops: CDR1 SGHRS, CDR2 YFSETQ. CDR3 DNA: TGCGCCAGCAGCGGGGGCCGGCCAATCTACGAGCAGTACTTC. This gives the protein CASSGGRPIYEQYF.

The chain recombines TRBV5-1 with TRBJ1-4; D is ambiguous. The germline CDR1 and CDR2 sequences are SGHRS and YFSETQ. The CDR3 sequence is 12 residues long. V was pared by 2 bases and J by 6 bases, with 5 bases between. CDR3 residues: CASSFQDEKLFF. The CDR3 DNA reads TGCGCCAGCAGCTTTCAGGATGAAAAACTGTTTTTT. Filled out from reference TRBV5-1 and TRBJ1-4, the complete variable domain reads KAGVTQTPRYLIKTRGQQVTLSCSPISGHRSVSWYQQTPGQGLQFLFEYFSETQRNKGNFPGRFSGRQFSNSRSEMNVSTLELGDSALYLCASSFQDEKLFFGSGTQLSVL.

The rearrangement links TRBV5-6 to TRBJ1-6; 9 nucleotides match TRBD1. CDR1 and CDR2 (germline): SGHDT, YYEEEE. The CDR3 runs to 16 residues. The J segment lost 6 bases and the V segment lost 1 base, leaving 5 bases of the junction unmatched. The CDR3 nucleotides are TGTGCCAGCAGCTTGTTACAGGGGGCAGGTAATTCACCCCTCCACTTT. This sequence encodes CASSLLQGAGNSPLHF.